The sequence of this TCR beta chain was determined in a study of T cell responses to AZD1222 COVID-19 vaccine. Findings and limits, study-wide: Increased Spike-specific TCR breadth and depth were observed after two AZD1222 doses.

This clone was detected only once. Its specificity is unknown. Trimming removed 7 bases from V and 6 bases from J, with 15 bases in between. The CDR3 has 13 amino acids. The data were produced by immunoSEQ multiplex PCR, yet TCRdb's version contains in-frame clones alone and is incomplete. The sample lists fewer than 100,000 clones; roughly nine tenths were seen once. The receptor comes from an adult who received the AZD1222 COVID-19 vaccine. The chain is built from TRBV12-3 or TRBV12-4 and TRBJ1-2; D not resolved. The input for sequencing was peripheral blood, taken 28 days after the second AZD1222 dose. CDR3 in amino acids: CASTPGRYHGYTF. In DNA, the CDR3 is TGTGCCAGCACCCCCGGGAGATATCATGGCTACACCTTC.